These 10 T cell receptor beta chains originate from one sample sequenced in a study of response to subunit inactivated influenza vaccine. MiXCR was run by TCRdb on the RT-PCR reads, yielding one entry per CDR3 protein. Here the sample spans under 200,000 distinct CDR3 sequences, approximately 11% being singletons. The material was non-naive T cells sorted from PBMCs, obtained 35 to 45 days after vaccination. The receptors were sampled from a man aged 50-59 years who received an inactivated influenza vaccine.

This clonotype was counted at least ten times. The chain couples TRBV4-2 to TRBJ2-3; D may match TRBD1 or TRBD2 (5 bases each). The V and J ends lost 4 bases and 8 bases respectively, with 10 bases between them. Germline CDR1 and CDR2: LGHNA and YNFKEQ. The CDR3 has 12 residues. CDR3 DNA sequence: TGTGCCAGCAGCCCGACTGGGGGTACGCAGTATTTT. Its translation: CASSPTGGTQYF.

This clonotype came up many times. The genes are TRBV6-1 and TRBJ1-1; tentatively, D is TRBD1 (5 bases). Trimming pared 6 bases from V and 1 base from J, leaving 12 bases between. The CDR3 is 14 amino acids. Germline V lookup: CDR1 MNHNS, CDR2 SASEGT. The CDR3 spells CASRLAQENTEAFF. CDR3 bases: TGTGCCAGCAGACTTGCACAGGAGAACACTGAAGCTTTCTTT.

This clonotype came up a few times. The J gene is TRBJ1-4, the V gene TRBV7-9, with 7 bases identical to TRBD1. The germline V gene has CDR1 SEHNR and CDR2 FQNEAQ (reference sequence). CDR3 length equals 16 residues. Trimming cost V 5 bases and J 8 bases; bases outside gene matches: 14. The CDR3 here is CASSPDWDSLSEKLFF. The CDR3 DNA sequence: TGTGCCAGCAGCCCGGACTGGGACAGTTTGTCAGAAAAACTGTTTTTT.

This clonotype was found a few times. This rearrangement joins TRBV20-1 to TRBJ2-7, with 7 positions matching TRBD2. With V trimmed by 3 bases and J by 6 bases, 5 bases remained unmatched. Germline assignment: CDR1 DFQATT and CDR2 SNEGSKA (reference sequence). The CDR3 runs 12 residues. The CDR3 spells CSARGGSSEQYF. The DNA for the CDR3 is TGCAGTGCTAGGGGCGGGAGCAGCGAGCAGTACTTC.

The gene calls are TRBV6-5 and TRBJ1-1; TRBD1 agrees at 9 bases. CDR1 and CDR2 (germline): MNHEY, SVGAGI. With V trimmed by 2 bases and J by 1 base, 8 bases remained unmatched. CDR3 length equals 17 residues. CDR3 DNA: TGTGCCAGCAGTTACAGGGGGACAGGGTATAAGAACACTGAAGCTTTCTTT. It specifies CASSYRGTGYKNTEAFF.

This clonotype has a handful of counts. The rearrangement links TRBV6-6 to TRBJ2-7; no firm D call. Germline CDR1 is MNHNY and CDR2 is SVGAGI (reference sequence). The CDR3 contains 12 residues. The V gene lost 0 bases and the J gene lost 6 bases, with 6 bases spanning the gap. DNA for the CDR3: TGTGCCAGCAGTTACTCGGGCAGCGAGCAGTACTTC. Its translation is CASSYSGSEQYF.

At least ten counts were recorded for this clonotype. V usage is TRBV6-5 and J usage is TRBJ2-1; 7 bases line up with TRBD1. Trimming took 6 bases from V and 0 from J; bases not matched to a gene: 5. CDR3 length: 15 amino acids. CDR1 and CDR2 from the germline V gene are MNHEY and SVGAGI. The CDR3 loop reads CASSPDRSSYNEQFF. CDR3 nucleotides: TGTGCCAGCAGCCCGGACAGGAGCTCCTACAATGAGCAGTTCTTC.

V is TRBV28 and J is TRBJ2-7; weak D call: TRBD1 (5 bases). This CDR3 contains 13 residues. Germline V gene lookup returns CDR1 MDHEN and CDR2 SYDVKM. Deletions cut 3 bases from V and 5 bases from J, with 11 bases between. The CDR3 loop reads CASSLGLGDEQYF. CDR3 coding DNA: TGTGCCAGCAGTTTGGGCTTAGGGGACGAGCAGTACTTC.

The chain carries TRBV7-2 and TRBJ2-5; TRBD2 matches at 8 bases. V shed 3 bases, J shed 9 bases, and the junction held 6 bases outside the gene matches. The CDR3 sequence is 13 residues long. CDR1 and CDR2 (germline): SGHTA, FQGNSA. Here the CDR3 DNA reads TGTGCCAGCAGCTTGGGACTAGATTGGGCCCAGTACTTC. Protein product: CASSLGLDWAQYF.

The rearrangement links TRBV10-3 to TRBJ2-1, with TRBD1 identical over 7 bases. CDR1 is ENHRY and CDR2 is SYGVKD in the germline V gene. Germline trimming cut 6 bases from V and 0 bases from J; bases unmatched to any gene: 5. This CDR3 has 15 residues. The CDR3 sequence: CAIRPGQHSYNEQFF. CDR3 in DNA: TGTGCCATCAGACCGGGACAGCACTCCTACAATGAGCAGTTCTTC.